The rows below give T cell receptor beta chains drawn from one sample of a study of shared clonotypes between healthy human individuals. Produced via immunoSEQ multiplex PCR; TCRdb's table is partial and in-frame only. The sample lists approximately 2,300,000 clones, 85% to 95% seen once, with more than 0.35% in the top ten. The sequencing input was naive CD4+ T cells from PBMCs. These receptors were obtained from a man younger than 30 in good health. Some clones in this sample may be carry-over from other donors' samples. CDR3s include the opening cysteine and the closing phenylalanine or tryptophan. A D gene is named only where the DNA matches it firmly. The listing skips clone size in some rows; elsewhere it reads once, few, many or a size class.

TRBJ2-6 TRBV10-3 - - TGTGCCATCAGTGAGCCCGGGGGAGCAGTTTCCAACGTCCTGACTTTC CAISEPGGAVSNVLTF
TRBJ2-5 TRBV7-9 - - TGTGCCAGCAGCTTTAGCGAGACCCAGTACTTC CASSFSETQYF
TRBJ2-2 TRBV9 TRBD2 - TGTGCCAGCAGCGTAGTGTCTAGCGGGACTCCGAACACCGGGGAGCTGTTTTTT CASSVVSSGTPNTGELFF
TRBJ1-2 TRBV5-1 - - TGCGCCAGCAGCTTGGTCGGGGGCGTTGATGGCTACACCTTC CASSLVGGVDGYTF
TRBJ2-1 TRBV6-1 TRBD1 - TGTGCCAGCAGGCTCCGGGACAGTACCTACAATGAGCAGTTCTTC CASRLRDSTYNEQFF
TRBJ2-5 TRBV28 - - TGTGCCAGTGACCCAGGGTTTGAGACCCAGTACTTC CASDPGFETQYF
TRBJ2-1 TRBV5-1 TRBD2 - TGCGCCAGCAGCTTGGCAACTAGCGGGTTTTACAATGAGCAGTTCTTC CASSLATSGFYNEQFF
TRBJ1-5 TRBV4-1 - - TGCGCCAGCAGCCAACCAACCGGGCCGCGGGGCAATCAGCCCCAGCATTTT CASSQPTGPRGNQPQHF
TRBJ2-2 TRBV11-2 TRBD1 - TGTGCCAGCAGGGGACAGGGGTTTTACACCGGGGAGCTGTTTTTT CASRGQGFYTGELFF
TRBJ1-4 TRBV7-9 TRBD1 - TGTGCCAGCAGCCCCGGGGGGACAGACGCTAATGAAAAACTGTTTTTT CASSPGGTDANEKLFF
TRBJ2-7 TRBV4-1 TRBD1 - TGCGCCAGCAGCCAAGGGACAGGGGGCTACTACGAGCAGTACTTC CASSQGTGGYYEQYF
TRBJ2-7 TRBV14 - - TGTGCCAGCAGTAGAAACAGGGAAAGAACGGGGGCCTACGAGCAGTACTTC CASSRNRERTGAYEQYF
TRBJ1-1 TRBV5-5 - few TGTGCCAGCAGCGTTACAGGAACCCCTGAAGCTTTCTTT CASSVTGTPEAFF
TRBJ1-1 TRBV5-4 TRBD1 - TGTGCCAGCAGCCCAGGGGGGGCGGCGAACACTGAAGCTTTCTTT CASSPGGAANTEAFF
TRBJ2-5 TRBV19 TRBD1 - TGTGCCAGTAGTACAACATGGACAGGGTCAGGAGAGACCCAGTACTTC CASSTTWTGSGETQYF
TRBJ1-1 TRBV5-4 - - TGTGCCAGCAGCCGCCCTGGACGGACTGTAGCTGAAGCTTTCTTT CASSRPGRTVAEAFF
TRBJ2-2 TRBV9 TRBD1 - TGTGCCAGCAGCCTCCGGACAGGGGACACCGGGGAGCTGTTTTTT CASSLRTGDTGELFF
TRBJ1-4 TRBV5-1 TRBD1 - TGCGCCAGCGGCCGGGACAGTAATGAAAAACTGTTTTTT CASGRDSNEKLFF
TRBJ2-3 TRBV10-2 - - TGCGCCAGCAGAGGCAGGGGTGGGGCAGATACGCAGTATTTT CASRGRGGADTQYF
TRBJ1-1 TRBV9 - - TGTGCCAGCAGCTTAGACACCTTTGGAGGTGAAGCTTTCTTT CASSLDTFGGEAFF
TRBJ2-7 TRBV18 - - TGTGCCAGCTCACCATCACAGGTTTCCTCCTACGAGCAGTACTTC CASSPSQVSSYEQYF
TRBJ1-1 TRBV19 - - TGTGCCAGTAAATACGCGACAGTTCTGAACACTGAAGCTTTCTTT CASKYATVLNTEAFF
TRBJ1-1 TRBV19 - - TGTGCCAGTAGTATATCTAAAAACACTGAAGCTTTCTTT CASSISKNTEAFF
TRBJ2-7 TRBV18 - - TGTGCCAGCTCACCCTCGACTAGTTACGAGCAGTACTTC CASSPSTSYEQYF
TRBJ1-5 TRBV28 - - TGTGCCACCACACTCCGGACCGCCCCCCAGCATTTT CATTLRTAPQHF
TRBJ2-5 TRBV11-3 TRBD1 few TGTGCCAGCAGCCTCAGGGGGCAAGAGACCCAGTACTTC CASSLRGQETQYF
TRBJ1-1 TRBV20-1 - - TGCAGTGCTAGAGAACCCCTAGTAGCTTTCTTT CSAREPLVAFF
TRBJ2-7 TRBV2 - - TGTGCCAGCAGTACCAACTCCTACGAGCAGTACTTC CASSTNSYEQYF
TRBJ2-5 TRBV2 - - TGTGCCAGCAGCTGGGACTCGGAGACCCAGTACTTC CASSWDSETQYF
TRBJ1-2 TRBV27 TRBD1 - TGTGCCAGCAGTCCAAACTTCCCTTGGACAGGGGCGGGTGGCTACACCTTC CASSPNFPWTGAGGYTF
TRBJ1-4 TRBV28 TRBD1 - TGTGCCAGCAGCCGCCAGATCCGTAAGGACAGGAGAAATGAAAAACTGTTTTTT CASSRQIRKDRRNEKLFF
TRBJ2-2 TRBV28 - - TGTGCCAGCAGCTTATCACCTTGGAACACCGGGGAGCTGTTTTTT CASSLSPWNTGELFF
TRBJ1-1 TRBV30 - few TGTGCCTGGAGTGTGGAGAGGGGTGGAACTTTCTTT CAWSVERGGTFF
TRBJ1-2 TRBV4-2 - - TGTGCCAGCAGCCAAGGGCGGCCGGCTAAGTTTTCAAACTATGGCTACACCTTC CASSQGRPAKFSNYGYTF
TRBJ1-2 TRBV6-6 - - TGTGCCAGCAGTTACTCAGGGGGTGGCTACACCTTC CASSYSGGGYTF
TRBJ2-5 TRBV5-4 TRBD2 - TGTGCCAGCAGCACCGGGACTATGCCCGGGTTAGAGACCCAGTACTTC CASSTGTMPGLETQYF
TRBJ2-5 TRBV5-4 - - TGTGCCAGCAGCTTAGGGGGGCCTGAGACCCAGTACTTC CASSLGGPETQYF
TRBJ2-1 TRBV11-2 TRBD1 - TGTGCCAGCCGGGGACAGGGTTACAATGAGCAGTTCTTC CASRGQGYNEQFF
TRBJ2-7 TRBV6-1 TRBD2 - TGTGCCAGCAGTGACTTGCGGGAGTTTTTGTCCTACGAGCAGTACTTC CASSDLREFLSYEQYF
TRBJ2-1 TRBV14 TRBD2 - TGTGCCAGCAGCCGCCCAGGTAGCGGGAGTTACAATGAGCAGTTCTTC CASSRPGSGSYNEQFF
TRBJ2-7 TRBV5-6 - once TGTGCCAGCAGCTCCGGGACACGGACCTCCTACGAGCAGTACTTC CASSSGTRTSYEQYF
TRBJ2-1 TRBV5-3 - - TGTGCCAGAACACTCCTGGGGAGCCCCAGCTCCTACAATGAGCAGTTCTTC CARTLLGSPSSYNEQFF
TRBJ1-5 TRBV5-1 TRBD1 - TGCGCCAGCAGCTTGGAGGGACAGGGCTCTCAGCCCCAGCATTTT CASSLEGQGSQPQHF
TRBJ2-1 TRBV5-1 TRBD1 - TGCGCCAGCAGCGATCCAAGCAGGGGGTTCGACAATGAGCAGTTCTTC CASSDPSRGFDNEQFF
TRBJ2-1 TRBV18 TRBD2 - TGTGCCAGCTCACCACAGTCGGGGAGGGCCGTCTACAATGAGCAGTTCTTC CASSPQSGRAVYNEQFF
TRBJ1-3 TRBV19 TRBD1 - TGTGCCAGTAGTATGGGACAGGGCTCTGGAAACACCATATATTTT CASSMGQGSGNTIYF
TRBJ2-2 TRBV7-9 - - TGTGCCAGCAGCTCATTGGTAGCGAACACCGGGGAGCTGTTTTTT CASSSLVANTGELFF
TRBJ2-3 TRBV5-1 - - TGCGCCAGCAGCTCAACGACAGGCACAGATACGCAGTATTTT CASSSTTGTDTQYF
TRBJ1-2 TRBV5-1 - - TGCGCCAGCAGCTTGGCCCTCGGGGCAGGAGACCCCTATGGCTACACCTTC CASSLALGAGDPYGYTF
TRBJ2-4 TRBV2 TRBD1 - TGTGCCAGCTTACGTCTTCGACAGGGTTTGGCCAAAAACATTCAGTACTTC CASLRLRQGLAKNIQYF
TRBJ2-3 TRBV29-1 TRBD1 - TGCAGCGTTGTGGACAGGACCCCCGCAGATACGCAGTATTTT CSVVDRTPADTQYF
TRBJ2-1 TRBV6-6 - - TGTGCCAGCAGTTACCCGGCCCGGGTTCTTAATGAGCAGTTCTTC CASSYPARVLNEQFF
TRBJ2-7 TRBV7-3 TRBD2 - TGTGCCAGCAGCTTAAGGGCTAGCGGCTACGAGCAGTACTTC CASSLRASGYEQYF
TRBJ2-7 TRBV5-5 - - TGTGCCAGCAGCTTGGTAGGGTGGCAGCCGGTCCCCTACGAGCAGTACTTC CASSLVGWQPVPYEQYF
TRBJ2-2 TRBV7-3 - - TGTGCCAGCAGCTTACGGGCAGGAGTCACCGGGGAGCTGTTTTTT CASSLRAGVTGELFF